This entry lists 31 T cell receptor beta chains sequenced from one sample in a study of T cell repertoires in cytomegalovirus infection. Antigens for these TCRs are unknown. A single record per CDR3 protein comes from TCRdb applying MiXCR to the reads. In the table there are some 800,000 distinct CDR3 sequences, 30% to 35% of which are singletons. The sample here was cultured CD8+ T cells from PBMCs, taken from culture after CMV antigen stimulation. These receptors all come from a human donor in good health (CMV status not recorded). Some clones in this sample may be carry-over from other donors' samples.

This clonotype was seen repeatedly, ten times or more. The chain links TRBV7-9 to TRBJ2-5; 7 nucleotides match TRBD1. The V segment lost 6 bases and the J segment 1 base; nucleotides outside the gene matches: 5. Per the germline V gene, CDR1 is SEHNR and CDR2 is FQNEAQ (reference sequence). This CDR3 has 14 amino acids. The CDR3 bases are TGTGCCAGCAGGCTGACAGGGCCCCAAGAGACCCAGTACTTC. Translation gives CASRLTGPQETQYF.

This clonotype has ten or more counts. The rearrangement uses TRBV9 and TRBJ1-2, with D possibly TRBD1 on 5 matching bases. This CDR3 is 15 amino acids long. Germline lookup yields CDR1 SGDLS and CDR2 YYNGEE. Trimming pared 1 base from V and 6 bases from J, leaving 16 bases between. DNA for the CDR3: TGTGCCAGCAGCGTAACGGCGGGCAGGGCGGATGGCTACACCTTC. Translating gives CASSVTAGRADGYTF.

This clonotype was recorded at least ten times. This chain uses TRBV7-6 with TRBJ1-5; maybe TRBD1 (5 bases). The length of the CDR3 is 14 residues. The V gene lost 4 bases and the J gene lost 8 bases, with 15 bases spanning the gap. CDR1 SGHVS and CDR2 FNYEAQ come from the germline V gene. The CDR3: CASSSDTSWEPQHF. In DNA, the CDR3 is TGTGCCAGCAGCTCGGACACCTCCTGGGAGCCCCAGCATTTT. Variable domain in full (rest from reference TRBV7-6 and TRBJ1-5): GAGVSQSPRYKVTKRGQDVALRCDPISGHVSLYWYRQALGQGPEFLTYFNYEAQQDKSGLPNDRFSAERPEGSISTLTIQRTEQRDSAMYRCASSSDTSWEPQHFGDGTRLSIL.

On this clonotype: One end of the junction does not line up with germline, which may come from a read error. CDR3 coding DNA: TGTGCTAGCAGCTTAGGGCCAGCGGGGGCCCTTAGGGGAGAGCAGTTCTTC. Its translation is CASSLGPAGALRGEQFF. The V and J genes are TRBV7-7 and TRBJ2-1; 8 bases fit TRBD2. CDR1 and CDR2 from the germline V gene are SSHAT and FNYEAQ (reference sequence). The CDR3 is 17 residues long.

The DNA for the CDR3 is TGTGCCAGCAGTTTCCTGGGCAGCCACAATGAGCAGTTCTTC. It encodes CASSFLGSHNEQFF. The chain employs TRBV12-3 or TRBV12-4 and TRBJ2-1; D call uncertain. The CDR3 spans 14 residues. V lost 3 bases and J 5 bases, leaving 11 bases between the germline ends.

This clonotype came up many times. The chain employs TRBV7-2 and TRBJ2-2, with D uncertain. Germline V gives CDR1 SGHTA, CDR2 FQGNSA. The V and J ends lost 2 bases and 7 bases respectively, with 2 bases between them. The CDR3 has 11 residues. The CDR3 spells CASSLLGELFF. CDR3 DNA sequence: TGTGCCAGCAGCTTACTCGGGGAGCTGTTTTTT.

The genes are TRBV4-1 and TRBJ1-1, with TRBD1 identical over 8 bases. Germline values: CDR1 MGHRA, CDR2 YSYEKL. CDR3 length equals 14 residues. The ends lost 8 bases at V and 0 bases at J; junction bases unmatched: 5. The CDR3, as DNA: TGCGCCAGCCCACAGGGGGGGATGAACACTGAAGCTTTCTTT. Amino acid sequence: CASPQGGMNTEAFF.

The chain links TRBV5-4 to TRBJ2-1; D is ambiguous. V gave up 1 base and J gave up 7 bases, with 15 bases separating them. Germline V gives CDR1 SGHNT, CDR2 YYREEE (reference sequence). The CDR3 runs to 15 residues. The CDR3 spells CASSLSGDLYNEQFF. Here the CDR3 DNA reads TGTGCCAGCAGCTTGTCGGGTGACCTATATAATGAGCAGTTCTTC.

The chain employs TRBV24-1 and TRBJ2-2, with D maybe TRBD1 (5 bases). Germline V gives CDR1 KGHDR, CDR2 SFDVKD. V was pared by 1 base and J by 4 bases, with 12 bases between. CDR3 length: 16 residues. CDR3 amino acids: CATSDFAGRSTGELFF. CDR3 DNA sequence: TGTGCCACCAGTGATTTTGCAGGGCGAAGCACCGGGGAGCTGTTTTTT.

This clonotype was seen many times. CDR3 nucleotides: TGTGCCAGCAGCCACCTCCCTAGCGGCAACCAAGAGACCCAGTACTTC. Its protein is CASSHLPSGNQETQYF. The gene calls are TRBV6-1 and TRBJ2-5; TRBD2 matches at 7 bases. This CDR3 spans 16 amino acids. V was clipped by 6 bases and J by 0 bases; unmatched bases: 10. The germline gives CDR1 MNHNS, CDR2 SASEGT.

This clonotype was counted a few times. The chain uses TRBV7-6 and TRBJ2-5; perhaps TRBD1 as D (6 bases). Per germline, CDR1 SGHVS and CDR2 FNYEAQ. This CDR3 spans 15 amino acids. V lost 5 bases, J lost 5 bases, and 18 bases lay in between. In DNA form, the CDR3 reads TGTGCCAGCAGCCTGGGGGCCATAGAGTTGGAGACCCAGTACTTC. Encoded protein: CASSLGAIELETQYF.

This chain joins TRBV9 and TRBJ2-7, with a possible D match to TRBD1 (5 bases). CDR1 and CDR2 (germline): SGDLS, YYNGEE. The CDR3 has 15 residues. V shed 0 bases and J shed 4 bases, with 14 bases lying between them. The CDR3 nucleotides read TGTGCCAGCAGCGTAGCGACAGCGCCCTTGTACGAGCAGTACTTC. Amino acid sequence: CASSVATAPLYEQYF.

This clonotype was seen more than once but under ten times. The chain has TRBV9 and TRBJ2-5, with D tentatively TRBD1 (6 bases). CDR3 size: 15 residues. V lost 4 bases and J 1 base, leaving 14 bases between the germline ends. The germline CDR1 and CDR2 sequences are SGDLS and YYNGEE. This CDR3 reads CASSPQGRPQETQYF. CDR3 sequence (DNA): TGTGCCAGCAGCCCTCAGGGGCGCCCCCAAGAGACCCAGTACTTC.

This chain connects TRBV20-1 to TRBJ1-2, with D uncertain. In germline, CDR1 is DFQATT, CDR2 SNEGSKA (reference sequence). This CDR3 contains 11 residues. Trimming removed 1 base at V and 4 bases at J, with 4 bases between. CDR3 nucleotides: TGCAGTGCTAGAGGTCTCTATGGCTACACCTTC. Residues: CSARGLYGYTF.

The rearrangement joins TRBV12-5 to TRBJ2-7; 7 bases are shared with TRBD2. CDR3 length: 14 amino acids. CDR1 is LGHNT and CDR2 is FRNRAP in the germline V gene. J lost 3 bases, V lost 3 bases, and 5 bases had no gene match. The CDR3 bases are TGTGCTAGTGGTTTTACTAGCGCCGTCTACGAGCAGTACTTC. Translating gives CASGFTSAVYEQYF.

This clonotype showed up just a few times. This chain joins TRBV2 and TRBJ2-1; no clear D gene. The V end lost 1 base, the J end lost 7 bases, and 11 bases lay between the germline ends. The CDR3 sequence is 14 residues long. The germline gives CDR1 SNHLY, CDR2 FYNNEI. The CDR3 is CASSEGLGPNEQFF. CDR3 DNA: TGTGCCAGCAGTGAAGGGCTAGGCCCTAATGAGCAGTTCTTC.

The chain recombines TRBV7-9 with TRBJ2-1, with a possible D match to TRBD2 (6 bases). Germline CDR1 and CDR2: SEHNR and FQNEAQ (reference sequence). Trimming took off 8 bases at V and 4 bases at J, with 18 bases between the two ends. The CDR3 contains 15 residues. CDR3 sequence: CASPGLRGRYNEQFF. In DNA form, the CDR3 reads TGTGCCAGCCCCGGCTTGCGGGGACGATACAATGAGCAGTTCTTC.

The V and J genes are TRBV27 and TRBJ2-7; weak D call: TRBD2 (6 bases). Germline assignment: CDR1 MNHEY and CDR2 SMNVEV (reference sequence). Trimming stripped 4 bases from V and 7 bases from J, with 14 bases between. This CDR3 is 13 amino acids long. The CDR3 region has the DNA TGTGCCAGCAGTTACTGGACTGGGGGGGAGCAGTACTTC. Its protein is CASSYWTGGEQYF.

This clonotype occurred a few times. The CDR3 DNA reads as TGCAGCGTTGGCAGGGTAGATTACAATGAGCAGTTCTTC. Protein: CSVGRVDYNEQFF. The J gene is TRBJ2-1, the V gene TRBV29-1, with D perhaps TRBD1 (5 bases). V was shortened by 4 bases and J by 4 bases, with 11 bases between the two germline ends. The CDR3 length is 13 residues. Germline V CDR1 and CDR2: SQVTM, ANQGSEA.

This clonotype was counted ten times or more. This sequence joins TRBV7-9 and TRBJ2-5, with a weak D call TRBD2 (5 bases). The CDR3 is made up of 13 amino acids. V was trimmed by 5 bases and J by 3 bases, leaving 10 bases between them. Germline values: CDR1 SEHNR, CDR2 FQNEAQ (reference sequence). CDR3 sequence reads: CASSPRGEETQYF. Here the CDR3 DNA reads TGTGCCAGCAGCCCTCGGGGTGAAGAGACCCAGTACTTC. Full variable domain (outside the CDR3, taken from reference TRBV7-9 and TRBJ2-5): DTGVSQNPRHKITKRGQNVTFRCDPISEHNRLYWYRQTLGQGPEFLTYFQNEAQLEKSRLLSDRFSAERPKGSFSTLEIQRTEQGDSAMYLCASSPRGEETQYFGPGTRLLVL.

This clonotype showed up just a few times. The chain joins TRBV6-6 to TRBJ2-7, with 7 bases identical to TRBD1. Germline CDR1 and CDR2: MNHNY and SVGAGI (reference sequence). Trimming cost V 6 bases and J 2 bases; bases outside gene matches: 7. The length of the CDR3 is 14 residues. DNA of the CDR3: TGTGCCAGCAGCACAACAGGGGCGCCCTACGAGCAGTACTTC. It yields the protein CASSTTGAPYEQYF.

This clonotype was found many times. V gene TRBV7-2 combines with J gene TRBJ2-5; D is tentatively TRBD1 or TRBD2 (6 bases each). CDR1 and CDR2 from the germline V gene are SGHTA and FQGNSA. V was clipped by 2 bases and J by 0 bases, with 10 bases between them. This CDR3 is 15 amino acids long. CDR3 loop: CASSLNGGHQETQYF. The CDR3, as DNA: TGTGCCAGCAGCTTAAACGGGGGCCACCAAGAGACCCAGTACTTC.

The sample holds a few counts of this clonotype. The V call is TRBV4-1, the J call TRBJ1-4; the match to TRBD1 covers 10 bases. The CDR3 extends over 16 amino acids. The trim removed 4 bases at V and 7 bases at J, leaving 9 bases unmatched. The V gene's germline CDR1 is MGHRA and CDR2 YSYEKL. The CDR3 here is CASSPTAGTGVEKLFF. CDR3 bases: TGCGCCAGCAGCCCAACGGCCGGGACAGGGGTTGAAAAACTGTTTTTT.

The V call is TRBV3-1, the J call TRBJ2-3; TRBD2 aligns across 16 bases. The trim removed 4 bases at V and 2 bases at J, leaving 6 bases unmatched. CDR3 length equals 18 residues. The germline V gene has CDR1 LGHDT and CDR2 YNNKEL (reference sequence). The CDR3 nucleotides read TGTGCCAGCAGCCCTGGGACTAGCGGGGGGGCGTACACAGATACGCAGTATTTT. It translates to CASSPGTSGGAYTDTQYF.

This rearrangement joins TRBV7-6 to TRBJ2-2; 8 positions match TRBD2. In germline, CDR1 is SGHVS, CDR2 FNYEAQ. J was trimmed by 7 bases and V by 3 bases; bases with no gene match: 10. The CDR3 is made up of 16 amino acids. CDR3 in DNA: TGTGCCAGCAGCTTTGGCGGGGGGCCAACGGGCGGGGAGCTGTTTTTT. Translated: CASSFGGGPTGGELFF.

The chain recombines TRBV7-9 with TRBJ2-7; maybe TRBD1 (6 bases). Trimming shortened V by 5 bases and J by 0 bases, and 17 bases separated the two germline ends. CDR1 and CDR2 from the germline V gene are SEHNR and FQNEAQ (reference sequence). The CDR3 runs 16 residues. In nucleotides, the CDR3 is TGTGCCAGCAGCCAGACAGGAGCTGACATCTCCTACGAGCAGTACTTC. Its translation: CASSQTGADISYEQYF.

The chain has TRBV5-1 and TRBJ2-3, with 10 bases fitting TRBD1. CDR1 and CDR2 (germline): SGHRS, YFSETQ. There are 14 residues in the CDR3. Germline trimming cut 8 bases from V and 1 base from J; bases unmatched to any gene: 4. CDR3 sequence reads: CASQDRGRTDTQYF. Here the CDR3 DNA reads TGCGCCAGTCAAGACAGGGGGCGCACAGATACGCAGTATTTT.

This clonotype was seen more than once but under ten times. This chain uses TRBV6-2 or TRBV6-3 with TRBJ2-1; D not resolved. Trimming took 1 base from V and 0 from J, leaving 13 bases between them. Germline loops: CDR1 MNHEY, CDR2 SVGEGT. The CDR3 is 17 amino acids. The CDR3 DNA sequence: TGTGCCAGCAGTTACTTAATGGGTCTGAGCTCCTACAATGAGCAGTTCTTC. Translating gives CASSYLMGLSSYNEQFF.

This rearrangement joins TRBV6-6 to TRBJ2-1; D gene unclear. V was clipped by 9 bases and J by 7 bases, with 13 bases between them. CDR3 length equals 12 residues. CDR1 is MNHNY and CDR2 is SVGAGI in the germline V gene (reference sequence). This chain's CDR3 is CASGPGKNEQFF. The CDR3 DNA sequence: TGTGCCAGTGGACCGGGCAAGAATGAGCAGTTCTTC.

The chain combines TRBV25-1 with TRBJ2-5, with 8 positions matching TRBD1. The junction had 11 bases not matched to a gene; V was cut back by 4 bases and J by 4 bases. Per germline, CDR1 MGHDK and CDR2 SYGVNS. CDR3 length: 16 residues. CDR3 DNA sequence: TGTGCCAGCAGTGGCCAAGGAGACAGGGGCCGAGAGACCCAGTACTTC. This translates into CASSGQGDRGRETQYF.

The count of this clonotype is one. This may be a read error: a much more frequent sequence differs by one nucleotide. The gene calls are TRBV7-2 and TRBJ2-5, with a tentative D call TRBD1 (5 bases). The CDR3 spans 14 residues. The V end lost 4 bases, the J end lost 2 bases, and 11 bases lay between the germline ends. Germline V gives CDR1 SGHTA, CDR2 FQGNSA. The CDR3: CTSSSLGRQETQYF. The CDR3 DNA reads as TGTACCAGCAGCTCTTTGGGGCGACAAGAGACCCAGTACTTC.